The clone carrying this T cell receptor beta chain was observed a few times. The antigen remains unidentified. The data stem from a study of beta chain features in type 1 diabetes. Overall study findings and caveats: Cells expressing TCR highly could be over-represented by cDNA sequencing.

Trimming took off 6 bases at V and 7 bases at J, with 16 bases between the two ends. Germline V gives CDR1 SQVTM, CDR2 ANQGSEA. The CDR3 covers 14 residues. The whole isolated RNA underwent reverse transcription, so sequencing captured expressed TCRB transcripts. Profiling relied on immunoSEQ multiplex PCR, and the TCRdb table lists in-frame clones only, not all of them. The table has hundreds of thousands of clones, 14% seen once. Based on CD45RO/CCR7/CD25/CD127/CD95/CD27, CD4+ regulatory, stem cell-like memory, naive and central memory cells were sorted. Material for sequencing was central memory CD4+ T cells from blood. The chain recombines TRBV29-1 with TRBJ1-6; perhaps TRBD1 as D (6 bases). This receptor was obtained from a man between 25 and 39 years old in good health. As DNA, the CDR3 is TGCAGCGTGAGGGGGGCCGACCCGAATTCACCCCTCCACTTT. It codes for CSVRGADPNSPLHF.